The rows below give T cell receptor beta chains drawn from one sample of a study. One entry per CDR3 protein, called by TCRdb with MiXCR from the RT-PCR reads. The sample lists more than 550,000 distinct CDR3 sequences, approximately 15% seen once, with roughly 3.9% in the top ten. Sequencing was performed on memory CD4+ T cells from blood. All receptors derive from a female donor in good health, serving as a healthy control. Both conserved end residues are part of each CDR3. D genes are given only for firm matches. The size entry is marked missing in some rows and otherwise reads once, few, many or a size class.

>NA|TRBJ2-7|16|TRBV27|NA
TGTGCCAGCAGTTGGGACCCCCAGGGCCCCTCCTACGAGCAGTACTTC
CASSWDPQGPSYEQYF
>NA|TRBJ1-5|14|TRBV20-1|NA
TGCAGTGCTAGTTGGGGGGGAACGCCATGGCCCCAGCATTTT
CSASWGGTPWPQHF
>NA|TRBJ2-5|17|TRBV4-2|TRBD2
TGTGCCAGCAGCCAAGGGGGGACTAGCGGGTACCAAGAGACCCAGTACTTC
CASSQGGTSGYQETQYF
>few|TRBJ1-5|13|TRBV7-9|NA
TGTGCCAGCAGAAAGGGGACCAATCAGCCCCAGCATTTT
CASRKGTNQPQHF
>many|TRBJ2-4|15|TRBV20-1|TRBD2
TGCAGTGCTTTCCAGCGGGAGGGGTTTAAAAACATTCAGTACTTC
CSAFQREGFKNIQYF
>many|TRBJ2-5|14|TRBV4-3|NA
TGCGCCAGCAGCCAAGTGGAGGGGGCAGAGACCCAGTACTTC
CASSQVEGAETQYF
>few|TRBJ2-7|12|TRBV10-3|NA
TGTGCCATCAGTGAGCCCCCGTACGAGCAGTACTTC
CAISEPPYEQYF
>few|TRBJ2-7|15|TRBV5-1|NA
TGCGCCAGCAGCTTGCAGGCGTCTAGCGTTTACGAGCAGTACTTC
CASSLQASSVYEQYF
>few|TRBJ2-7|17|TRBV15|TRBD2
TGTGCCACCAGCAGAGTCCTCATTAGCGGGAGGGTCCACGAGCAGTACTTC
CATSRVLISGRVHEQYF
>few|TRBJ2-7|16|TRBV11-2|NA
TGTGCCAGCAGCTTAGATCCCCTCGACAGGTACCACGAGCAGTACTTC
CASSLDPLDRYHEQYF
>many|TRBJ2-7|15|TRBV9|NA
TGTGCCAGCAGCGTAGGTCCCACAGGGAGCTACGAGCAGTACTTC
CASSVGPTGSYEQYF